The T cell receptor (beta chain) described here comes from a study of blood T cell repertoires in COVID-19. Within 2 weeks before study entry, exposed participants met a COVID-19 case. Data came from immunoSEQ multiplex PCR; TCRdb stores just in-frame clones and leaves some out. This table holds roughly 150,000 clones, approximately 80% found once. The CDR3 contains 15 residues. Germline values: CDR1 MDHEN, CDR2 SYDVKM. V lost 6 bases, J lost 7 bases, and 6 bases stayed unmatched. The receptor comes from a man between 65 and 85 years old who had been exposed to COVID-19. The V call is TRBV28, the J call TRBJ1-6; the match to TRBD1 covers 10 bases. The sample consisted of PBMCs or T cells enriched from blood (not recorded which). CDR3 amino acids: CASSEGTGENSPLHF. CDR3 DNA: TGTGCCAGCAGCGAAGGGACAGGGGAAAATTCACCCCTCCACTTT.